This passage covers 27 T cell receptor beta chains from one sample sequenced in a study of identical twins listed by TCRdb under 2016. Library preparation was by 5' RACE. TCRdb lists the instrument as Illumina HiSeq 2000. TCRdb took the public reads, trimmed them with fastp at Q25, ran MiXCR for clone calling and kept in-frame beta chains. Rows matching on CDR3 protein sequence are summarized as one entry with the most common DNA and genes. The sample data list approximately 670,000 distinct CDR3 sequences, and 5.5% to 7.5% of these were observed just once. Jointly, the top ten make up about 1.8% of the sample. Sequencing input: naive T cells sorted from blood. This specimen's cell subset or site label, per the study, means: cells isolated with a human naive T-cell isolation kit. Receptor source: a man aged 18 to 29 in good health.

This clonotype was recorded a few times. The chain is built from TRBV6-2 or TRBV6-3 and TRBJ2-1; D unclear. CDR3 size: 11 residues. Per germline, CDR1 MNHEY and CDR2 SVGEGT. Trimming removed 9 bases at V and 8 bases at J, with 11 bases between. DNA for the CDR3: TGTGCCAGTGAGAGTTGGGATGAGCAGTTCTTC. It specifies CASESWDEQFF.

The rearrangement links TRBV28 to TRBJ2-2, with 11 positions matching TRBD2. The CDR3 sequence is 16 residues long. V gave up 8 bases and J gave up 3 bases; unmatched junction bases: 8. Germline V gene sequence: CDR1 MDHEN, CDR2 SYDVKM. The CDR3 here is CASFSTGLADTGELFF. In DNA form, the CDR3 reads TGTGCCAGCTTTTCGACGGGACTAGCGGACACCGGGGAGCTGTTTTTT.

There are many counts of this clonotype. One end of the junction is discordant with germline, which a read error may explain. The chain combines TRBV5-1 with TRBJ2-3, with 8 bases that match TRBD1. Germline V gives CDR1 SGHRS, CDR2 YFSETQ. The CDR3 runs to 15 residues. The CDR3 DNA sequence: TGTGCCAGCAGCCCTGGACAGGGTAGCACAGATACGCAGTATTTT. Amino acids: CASSPGQGSTDTQYF.

This clonotype was counted at least ten times. J is TRBJ2-7 and V is TRBV25-1, with D perhaps matching TRBD1 or TRBD2 (5 bases each). The CDR3 has 14 amino acids. Germline CDR1 and CDR2: MGHDK and SYGVNS. Between the trimmed V and J ends, which lost 5 bases and 9 bases, there was a span of 20 bases. The CDR3 protein is CASSPPWDAGGQYF. The DNA for the CDR3 is TGTGCCAGCAGTCCACCTTGGGACGCGGGCGGGCAGTACTTC.

The rearrangement links TRBV5-1 to TRBJ2-3; TRBD2 agrees at 8 bases. The J segment lost 4 bases and the V segment lost 3 bases, leaving 7 bases of the junction unmatched. The CDR3 totals 15 residues. CDR1 and CDR2 from the germline V gene are SGHRS and YFSETQ. CDR3 DNA sequence: TGCGCCAGCAGCTCGGGACCAGCGGGAGCAGATACGCAGTATTTT. Translated, it gives CASSSGPAGADTQYF.

V and J are TRBV6-5 and TRBJ2-1; possibly TRBD2 for D (6 bases). This CDR3 comprises 14 residues. Germline V CDR1 and CDR2: MNHEY, SVGAGI. Deletions cut 4 bases from V and 5 bases from J, with 12 bases between. For the CDR3, the DNA is TGTGCCAGCAGTTCCGGGACTGCCAACAATGAGCAGTTCTTC. Encoded protein: CASSSGTANNEQFF.

This clonotype was observed a handful of times. The chain has TRBV30 and TRBJ2-2; possibly TRBD1 for D (5 bases). The germline gives CDR1 GTSNPN, CDR2 SVGIG (reference sequence). V lost 0 bases and J lost 3, with 14 bases in between. The CDR3 has 16 amino acids. CDR3 nucleotide sequence: TGTGCCTGGAGTGTATGGGGCAGAAGGGACACCGGGGAGCTGTTTTTT. This sequence encodes CAWSVWGRRDTGELFF.

The sample holds many counts of this clonotype. This rearrangement joins TRBV21-1 to TRBJ2-7. TRBV21-1 is designated a pseudogene. CDR3 length equals 14 residues. DNA for the CDR3: TGTGCCAGCAGCAAACTGGACAGTTCCTACGAGCAGTACGTC. Translating gives CASSKLDSSYEQYV.

V usage is TRBV20-1 and J usage is TRBJ2-7; D is perhaps TRBD2 (6 bases). V lost 1 base and J 3 bases, leaving 16 bases between the germline ends. The CDR3 sequence is 15 residues long. Germline CDR1 and CDR2: DFQATT and SNEGSKA (reference sequence). The CDR3 coding sequence is TGCAGTGCTAGAGGACTTGGGACTGAGGACTACGAGCAGTACGTC. Protein sequence: CSARGLGTEDYEQYV.

There are many counts of this clonotype. The chain recombines TRBV12-3 or TRBV12-4 with TRBJ1-5; possible D gene TRBD1, 5 bases. The V and J ends lost 6 bases and 6 bases respectively, with 12 bases between them. This CDR3 is 13 amino acids long. This CDR3 reads CASRQGTVQPQHF. CDR3 DNA sequence: TGTGCCAGCAGGCAGGGTACGGTTCAGCCCCAGCATTTT.

There are many counts of this clonotype. The chain combines TRBV5-1 with TRBJ2-3; 10 bases match TRBD1. Trimming at V came to 7 bases and at J to 4 bases, leaving 6 bases not matched to a gene. The CDR3 consists of 14 residues. Per germline, CDR1 SGHRS and CDR2 YFSETQ. The CDR3 protein is CASGTGEKADTQYF. CDR3 DNA: TGCGCCAGCGGGACAGGGGAGAAAGCAGATACGCAGTATTTT.

This clonotype was counted between two and nine times. CDR3 region: CASSEGRRSPHYEQYV. The DNA of the CDR3 is TGTGCCAGCAGTGAAGGGCGCAGGTCCCCCCACTACGAGCAGTACGTC. The chain couples TRBV2 to TRBJ2-7; D unclear. This CDR3 region has 16 residues. Germline V CDR1 and CDR2: SNHLY, FYNNEI. V was clipped by 1 base and J by 3 bases, with 16 bases between them.

This clonotype was recorded many times. The chain carries TRBV4-3 and TRBJ2-1; D is unresolved. The V gene lost 0 bases and the J gene lost 10 bases, with 13 bases spanning the gap. Germline V gene sequence: CDR1 LGHNA, CDR2 YSLEER. There are 14 residues in the CDR3. Here the CDR3 DNA reads TGCGCCAGCAGCCAAGATCCCAATTTAGGAGAGCAGTTCTTC. The encoded protein is CASSQDPNLGEQFF.

This clonotype was seen a handful of times. The chain recombines TRBV5-1 with TRBJ2-2, with 8 bases that match TRBD1. Losses at the gene ends were 4 bases for V and 7 bases for J; bases not matched to a gene: 9. This CDR3 is 15 amino acids long. Germline V CDR1 and CDR2: SGHRS, YFSETQ. CDR3 nucleotide sequence: TGCGCCAGCAGCACGGACAGGGAAAAGATCGGGGAGCTGTTTTTT. Residues: CASSTDREKIGELFF.

This clonotype was recorded many times. The V gene is TRBV11-2, the J gene TRBJ2-3; D is possibly TRBD2 (6 bases). This CDR3 has 18 amino acids. The V gene lost 7 bases and the J gene lost 2 bases, with 25 bases spanning the gap. CDR1 SGHAT and CDR2 FQNNGV come from the germline V gene. CDR3 residues: CASTFPTSNHFFTDTQYF. The CDR3, as DNA: TGTGCCAGCACCTTCCCCACTAGCAACCACTTCTTCACAGATACGCAGTATTTT. Together with reference TRBV11-2 and TRBJ2-3, the CDR3 gives the full variable domain: EAGVAQSPRYKIIEKRQSVAFWCNPISGHATLYWYQQILGQGPKLLIQFQNNGVVDDSQLPKDRFSAERLKGVDSTLKIQPAKLEDSAVYLCASTFPTSNHFFTDTQYFGPGTRLTVL.

This clonotype has more than one count but fewer than ten. The J gene is TRBJ2-5, the V gene TRBV24-1, with D maybe TRBD1 (6 bases). Trimming took 4 bases from V and 4 from J, leaving 9 bases between them. Germline assignment: CDR1 KGHDR and CDR2 SFDVKD. The CDR3 is 13 residues long. The CDR3 region has the DNA TGTGCCACCAGTGAGGGGGCTCGAGAGACCCAGTACTTC. Protein product: CATSEGARETQYF.

This clonotype showed up many times. The gene calls are TRBV24-1 and TRBJ2-5; a possible D gene is TRBD1 (6 bases). The CDR3 consists of 15 residues. The V gene lost 4 bases and the J gene lost 3 bases, with 14 bases spanning the gap. Germline V gene lookup returns CDR1 KGHDR and CDR2 SFDVKD. The CDR3 nucleotides read TGTGCCACCAGTGACCCCGGGACACCCAAAGAGACCCAGTACTTC. It translates to CATSDPGTPKETQYF.

This clonotype was seen ten or more times. CDR3 residues: CASSRDRSSSYEQYF. CDR3 coding DNA: TGTGCCAGCAGTCGCGACAGGAGCAGCTCCTACGAGCAGTACTTC. J is TRBJ2-7 and V is TRBV6-1, with TRBD1 as a possible D gene (6 bases). This CDR3 has 15 residues. Germline CDR1 reads MNHNS; CDR2 reads SASEGT. V shed 5 bases and J shed 0 bases, with 14 bases lying between them.

This clonotype was found many times. The chain has TRBV11-2 and TRBJ2-7; D is perhaps TRBD1 (5 bases). V was pared by 7 bases and J by 4 bases, with 20 bases between. Germline CDR1 and CDR2: SGHAT and FQNNGV. The CDR3 consists of 15 residues. The chain's CDR3 is CASTLRRQGRYEQYV. In DNA form, the CDR3 reads TGTGCCAGCACCCTTAGGCGTCAGGGTCGATACGAGCAGTACGTC.

This clonotype showed up just a few times. The rearrangement links TRBV20-1 to TRBJ1-5; possibly TRBD1 for D (5 bases). Per the germline V gene, CDR1 is DFQATT and CDR2 is SNEGSKA (reference sequence). V was shortened by 3 bases and J by 11 bases, with 11 bases between the two germline ends. This CDR3 comprises 11 residues. CDR3 bases: TGCAGTGCTAGCGTCCTGGGGGCCCAGCATTTT. Amino acids: CSASVLGAQHF.

In this sample, this clonotype turned up a few times. The chain recombines TRBV20-1 with TRBJ2-6; D may be TRBD1 or TRBD2 (5 bases each). The CDR3 contains 14 residues. The V and J ends lost 3 bases and 1 base respectively, with 7 bases between them. Germline CDR1 reads DFQATT; CDR2 reads SNEGSKA (reference sequence). CDR3 sequence reads: CSASEGSGANVLTF. The CDR3 region has the DNA TGCAGTGCTAGTGAGGGGTCTGGGGCCAACGTCCTGACTTTC.

The rearrangement uses TRBV4-3 and TRBJ2-7; D not certain. Trimming removed 4 bases from V and 0 bases from J, with 13 bases in between. The CDR3 is 15 residues long. CDR1 is LGHNA, CDR2 YSLEER, per germline. The chain's CDR3 is CASSPAWAPSYEQYF. The CDR3 region has the DNA TGCGCCAGCAGCCCGGCTTGGGCGCCCTCCTACGAGCAGTACTTC.

This chain uses TRBV9 with TRBJ2-7; 13 bases fit TRBD2. The CDR3 contains 16 residues. Germline lookup yields CDR1 SGDLS and CDR2 YYNGEE. V shed 0 bases, J shed 5 bases, and the junction held 5 bases outside the gene matches. The CDR3 spells CASSVVGLAGEHEQYF. DNA of the CDR3: TGTGCCAGCAGCGTAGTAGGACTAGCGGGAGAACACGAGCAGTACTTC. The variable domain in full, completed from reference TRBV9 and TRBJ2-7, reads DSGVTQTPKHLITATGQRVTLRCSPRSGDLSVYWYQQSLDQGLQFLIQYYNGEERAKGNILERFSAQQFPDLHSELNLSSLELGDSALYFCASSVVGLAGEHEQYFGPGTRLTVT.

The rearrangement joins TRBV7-9 to TRBJ2-1, with 11 bases identical to TRBD2. CDR1 is SEHNR and CDR2 is FQNEAQ in the germline V gene (reference sequence). This CDR3 is 17 amino acids long. J lost 8 bases, V lost 4 bases, and 13 bases had no gene match. The CDR3 bases are TGTGCCAGCAGCTCGGGGGATGGACTAGCGGGCCCCCATGAGCAGTTCTTC. Translating it yields CASSSGDGLAGPHEQFF.

This clonotype was seen a handful of times. The chain links TRBV6-2 or TRBV6-3 to TRBJ2-6; D is unresolved. This CDR3 spans 9 amino acids. V shed 7 bases and J shed 9 bases, with 1 base lying between them. The germline V gene has CDR1 MNHEY and CDR2 SVGEGT. The CDR3 bases are TGTGCCAGCAACAACGTCCTGACTTTC. Its translation is CASNNVLTF.

The sample holds many counts of this clonotype. The chain carries TRBV7-9 and TRBJ2-1; D is unclear. Between the trimmed V and J ends, which lost 1 base and 4 bases, there was a span of 8 bases. Germline lookup yields CDR1 SEHNR and CDR2 FQNEAQ (reference sequence). This CDR3 has 14 residues. This chain's CDR3 is CASSLVTGYNEQFF. CDR3 DNA sequence: TGTGCCAGCAGCTTAGTTACTGGATACAATGAGCAGTTCTTC. The full variable domain, completed using reference TRBV7-9 and TRBJ2-1, is DTGVSQNPRHKITKRGQNVTFRCDPISEHNRLYWYRQTLGQGPEFLTYFQNEAQLEKSRLLSDRFSAERPKGSFSTLEIQRTEQGDSAMYLCASSLVTGYNEQFFGPGTRLTVL.

The J gene is TRBJ1-4, the V gene TRBV7-2, with a possible D match to TRBD1 (5 bases). In germline, CDR1 is SGHTA, CDR2 FQGNSA. This CDR3 has 13 residues. V lost 5 bases and J 6 bases, leaving 10 bases between the germline ends. CDR3 nucleotides: TGTGCCAGCAGCCGGGGGGGGTATGAAAAACTGTTTTTT. As protein: CASSRGGYEKLFF. The complete variable domain, with remaining parts taken from reference TRBV7-2 and TRBJ1-4, reads GAGVSQSPSNKVTEKGKDVELRCDPISGHTALYWYRQSLGQGLEFLIYFQGNSAPDKSGLPSDRFSAERTGGSVSTLTIQRTQQEDSAVYLCASSRGGYEKLFFGSGTQLSVL.